This T cell receptor beta chain was obtained from a study of T cell clones after liver transplantation (dated 2019 in TCRdb). Notes on the research overall: The samples were obtained from ITN030ST, a randomized trial that attempted immunosuppression withdrawal within 2 years after liver transplantation. Donor-reactive T cell clones were identified using TCRbeta sequencing after a pre-transplant mixed lymphocyte reaction and were then followed in post-transplant blood. Third party-reactive TCRbeta sequences from pre-transplant MLRs were also identified as an antigen-independent comparator for donor-reactive sequences. Of the eight recipients, a few were HCV-positive, while the remaining recipients had been transplanted for non-autoimmune, non-viral indications. The subjects received no induction therapy and were kept on standard immunosuppression until randomization at 12-24 months post-transplant. Tolerance was defined as complete withdrawal of immunosuppression for at least one year without a rise in liver enzymes beyond twice the upper limit of normal. Blood samples were taken pre-transplant, pre-randomization before withdrawal, and post-randomization after full withdrawal or failed withdrawal. The studied cohort comprised 8 liver transplant recipients, 3 classified as tolerant and 5 as non-tolerant. What the work shows at the level of the full study, not this receptor alone: Because allograft tissue specimens were not available, migration of donor-reactive T cells into the graft, rather than deletion, may have occurred. After accounting for repertoire turnover, donor-reactive detection was significantly reduced in 7 of 8 subjects for CD4 and 8 of 8 for CD8. A greater decline was seen for donor-reactive sequences than for third party-reactive sequences, suggesting partial antigen-specific deletion unrelated to withdrawal success. Low numbers of available donor cells limited the measurable donor-reactive repertoire in two subjects. Conclusions were preliminary, limited by small, heterogeneous patient numbers and non-standardized post-transplant time points. In 5 of 8 subjects, regardless of tolerance or HCV status, circulating donor-reactive CD4 TCRbeta sequences dropped significantly post-transplant.

V lost 8 bases and J lost 1 base; the stretch between them is 12 bases long. The CDR3 holds 15 amino acids from the cysteine to the phenylalanine. Only CDR3 DNA remains: 45 bases, in frame from the first base. CDR1 and CDR2 (MNHEY, SVGAGI) derive from the germline V gene. Using immunoSEQ, frozen genomic DNA was subjected to high-throughput TCRbeta CDR3 sequencing, a process that included PCR amplification, mapping, bias correction and internal controls. On the study's bioinformatics: Only productive rearrangements were retained, and each unique TCRbeta sequence was defined by its CDR3 nucleotide sequence together with its V and J gene. Donor-reactive sequences required at least 5-fold expansion in CFSE-low cells versus unstimulated pre-transplant cells and at least 0.01% frequency. Minimum frequency thresholds were set for each subject on the basis of the unstimulated sample with the lowest template count, so that a detection power of at least 90% was ensured. Repertoire turnover was measured by Jensen-Shannon divergence between the top 1000 TCRbeta sequences post- and pre-transplant. Two-sided Fisher's exact tests were used to test for changes in the detection of donor-reactive sequences. Drawn from immuneACCESS, this table holds only the in-frame rearrangements with V and J called that TCRdb kept. Clones are partly lost; checked studies trace under half to an unresolved V gene and leave the rest unexplained. V and J calls and clone size come straight from that table; D and trimming were deduced from the DNA. This sample comprises 65,000 to 95,000 clones, 80% of them detected only once. Of the sample, about 0.64% falls within the top ten clones.

With regard to this clone: Its antigen remains unidentified. No quality values exist for individual bases; no much larger clone is one base distant.

The sample's time point, from its label and the paper: pre-transplant. Thawed unstimulated PBMCs were stained for CD3, CD4 and CD8 and FACS-sorted into CD3+CD4+ and CD3+CD8+ populations. Each of the 8 studied subjects was randomized to immunosuppression withdrawal. The Qiagen DNeasy Blood and Tissue Kit was used for isolation of genomic DNA. The sequence was obtained from a human donor who received a liver transplant. The starting material was CD4+ T cells from blood, obtained before liver transplant. The rearranged segments are TRBV6-5 and TRBJ2-6; a tentative D match to TRBD2 spans 6 bases. In nucleotides, the sequence is TGTGCCAGCTGCCTCGGGGGATCTGGGGCCAACGTCCTGACTTTC. It specifies CASCLGGSGANVLTF.